The entry below gives a single T cell receptor (beta chain) sequence along with its context. This entry comes from a study of blood T cell repertoires in COVID-19. Using immunoSEQ multiplex PCR, the repertoire was profiled, and TCRdb retains in-frame clones only, with some absent. The table lists over 100,000 clones, around nine tenths of them singletons. The receptor comes from a man between 60 and 75 years old with COVID-19, enrolled during active disease. The sequencing sample was made of peripheral blood.

The DNA of the CDR3 is TGTGCCAGCAGTTTAGGGGGTCGGGGGGAAGCTTTCTTT. Translating gives CASSLGGRGEAFF. This rearrangement joins TRBV27 to TRBJ1-1; possibly TRBD1 for D (5 bases). Trimming cost V 2 bases and J 8 bases, with 12 bases left between them. CDR3 length: 13 residues. Germline CDR1 is MNHEY and CDR2 is SMNVEV (reference sequence).